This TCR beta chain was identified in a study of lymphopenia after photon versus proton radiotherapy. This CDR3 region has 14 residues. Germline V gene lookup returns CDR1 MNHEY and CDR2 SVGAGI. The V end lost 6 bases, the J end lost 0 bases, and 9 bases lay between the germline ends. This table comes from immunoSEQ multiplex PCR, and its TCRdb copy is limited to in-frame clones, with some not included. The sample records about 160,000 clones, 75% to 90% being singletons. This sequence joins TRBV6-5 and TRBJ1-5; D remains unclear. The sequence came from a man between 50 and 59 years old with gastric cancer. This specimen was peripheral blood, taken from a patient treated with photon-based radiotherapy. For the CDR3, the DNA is TGTGCCAGCAGCAGAGATGATAGCAATCAGCCCCAGCATTTT. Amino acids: CASSRDDSNQPQHF.